The 31 T cell receptor beta chains below were found in one sample sequenced in a study of cytomegalovirus exposure and HLA in healthy donors. Method: immunoSEQ multiplex PCR; TCRdb's copy keeps in-frame clones and lacks some. Among approximately 58,000 clones listed, 90% to 95% were seen once. Sequenced: PBMCs. These receptor sequences come from a young woman in good health and CMV-seropositive.

This sequence joins TRBV28 and TRBJ1-1; D not certain. CDR3 length: 14 amino acids. With 7 bases removed from V and 11 bases from J, the gap between germline ends came to 23 bases. Per the germline V gene, CDR1 is MDHEN and CDR2 is SYDVKM. CDR3 sequence reads: CASTLSVFPGRAFF. Written as DNA, the CDR3 is TGTGCCAGCACCCTCTCCGTGTTCCCCGGGAGGGCTTTCTTT.

This clone appeared a single time. The rearrangement uses TRBV7-2 and TRBJ2-6, with D possibly matching TRBD2 (6 bases). This CDR3 has 17 amino acids. The germline CDR1 and CDR2 sequences are SGHTA and FQGNSA. V lost 5 bases and J 0 bases, leaving 14 bases between the germline ends. The CDR3 DNA sequence: TGTGCCAGCAGCGACGCGGGACTTCGCTCTGGGGCCAACGTCCTGACTTTC. Amino acid sequence: CASSDAGLRSGANVLTF.

The chain carries TRBV4-3 and TRBJ1-1; tentative D call: TRBD1 (5 bases). Germline-derived CDR1 and CDR2 are LGHNA and YSLEER. The ends were cut back, 0 bases at V and 4 bases at J, with 12 bases in the middle. The CDR3 runs 15 residues. The CDR3, as DNA: TGCGCCAGCAGCCAAGACTGGACACTCCTCACTGAAGCTTTCTTT. Amino acids: CASSQDWTLLTEAFF.

J is TRBJ1-2 and V is TRBV5-6; perhaps TRBD1 as D (5 bases). The CDR3 sequence is 14 residues long. Germline V gene data show CDR1 as SGHDT and CDR2 as YYEEEE. The V gene lost 0 bases and the J gene lost 2 bases, with 8 bases spanning the gap. The CDR3 DNA reads TGTGCCAGCAGCTTGGGACAGCCCAACTATGGCTACACCTTC. This gives the protein CASSLGQPNYGYTF.

V gene TRBV2 combines with J gene TRBJ2-2; D may be TRBD2 (5 bases). The CDR3 contains 15 residues. Trimming removed 8 bases at V and 7 bases at J, with 20 bases between. Per the germline V gene, CDR1 is SNHLY and CDR2 is FYNNEI. The CDR3 is CASSRADGPVGELFF. CDR3 nucleotides: TGTGCCAGCTCTCGAGCGGATGGTCCCGTCGGGGAGCTGTTTTTT.

This rearrangement joins TRBV4-3 to TRBJ2-7; 10 nucleotides align to TRBD2. Germline CDR1 LGHNA, CDR2 YSLEER. Germline trimming cut 3 bases from V and 7 bases from J; bases unmatched to any gene: 9. This CDR3 has 15 amino acids. CDR3 coding DNA: TGCGCCAGCAGCCATGGAGTGCTAGCGGGGGCTGAGCAGTACTTC. Its translation: CASSHGVLAGAEQYF.

J is TRBJ1-1 and V is TRBV28; maybe TRBD1 (5 bases). In germline, CDR1 is MDHEN, CDR2 SYDVKM. V lost 6 bases, J lost 0 bases, and 8 bases lay in between. The CDR3 is made up of 13 amino acids. CDR3 amino acids: CASSPGVNTEAFF. In DNA form, the CDR3 reads TGTGCCAGCAGCCCGGGGGTGAACACTGAAGCTTTCTTT.

This clone appeared once. The chain recombines TRBV4-1 with TRBJ2-7; 10 bases match TRBD1. This CDR3 spans 15 amino acids. With 1 base clipped from V and 3 bases from J, the junction kept 3 bases outside the gene matches. CDR1 and CDR2 (germline): MGHRA, YSYEKL. Here the CDR3 reads CASSQVGTGDYEQYF. The CDR3, as DNA: TGCGCCAGCAGCCAAGTTGGGACAGGGGACTACGAGCAGTACTTC.

The gene calls are TRBV7-6 and TRBJ2-5; 10 nucleotides line up with TRBD2. V trimming: 5 bases; J trimming: 2 bases; junction bases outside the gene matches: 11. Germline V lookup: CDR1 SGHVS, CDR2 FNYEAQ. This CDR3 spans 17 amino acids. The CDR3 region is CASSQPASGGLQETQYF. In DNA, the CDR3 is TGTGCCAGCAGCCAACCCGCTAGCGGGGGCCTGCAAGAGACCCAGTACTTC.

The rearrangement joins TRBV11-3 to TRBJ2-7, with D possibly being TRBD2 (5 bases). The germline V gene has CDR1 SGHNT and CDR2 YENEEA. This CDR3 is 13 amino acids long. V was clipped by 1 base and J by 5 bases, with 9 bases between them. CDR3 residues: CASSLGAGNEQYF. Here the CDR3 DNA reads TGTGCCAGCAGCTTAGGCGCGGGCAACGAGCAGTACTTC.

This chain uses TRBV2 with TRBJ1-5; the D gene is possibly TRBD1 (6 bases). Germline CDR1 reads SNHLY; CDR2 reads FYNNEI. CDR3 size: 14 residues. Trimming removed 7 bases at V and 3 bases at J, with 13 bases between. CDR3 sequence reads: CASKVSGDNQPQHF. The CDR3 nucleotides are TGTGCCAGCAAAGTTTCAGGGGACAATCAGCCCCAGCATTTT.

This rearrangement joins TRBV5-4 to TRBJ2-2, with 7 bases identical to TRBD1. CDR3 length: 17 amino acids. Losses at the gene ends were 5 bases for V and 1 base for J; bases not matched to a gene: 11. Germline CDR1 SGHNT, CDR2 YYREEE (reference sequence). CDR3 residues: CASRFAPGQQNTGELFF. CDR3 sequence (DNA): TGTGCCAGCAGGTTTGCACCGGGACAGCAGAACACCGGGGAGCTGTTTTTT.

The V call is TRBV9, the J call TRBJ1-1; 7 nucleotides line up with TRBD1. CDR1 and CDR2 (germline): SGDLS, YYNGEE. This CDR3 comprises 17 residues. V dropped 6 bases and J dropped 2; count of bases not matched to a gene: 16. Written as DNA, the CDR3 is TGTGCCAGCAACCCACCGACAGGGAATGGGCCAAACACTGAAGCTTTCTTT. It codes for CASNPPTGNGPNTEAFF.

The V gene is TRBV5-1, the J gene TRBJ1-2; TRBD1 aligns across 12 bases. Trimming removed 0 bases from V and 6 bases from J; junction bases left unmatched: 3. This CDR3 is 15 amino acids long. Germline V gene data show CDR1 as SGHRS and CDR2 as YFSETQ. Here the CDR3 DNA reads TGCGCCAGCAGCTTGGGGGACAGGGGGCCCCATGGCTACACCTTC. This sequence encodes CASSLGDRGPHGYTF.

This rearrangement joins TRBV9 to TRBJ1-3; D call uncertain. CDR3 length equals 15 residues. In germline, CDR1 is SGDLS, CDR2 YYNGEE. The ends were cut back, 0 bases at V and 2 bases at J, with 9 bases in the middle. Here the CDR3 DNA reads TGTGCCAGCAGCGTAGGCTCCGGGGCTGGAAACACCATATATTTT. This sequence encodes CASSVGSGAGNTIYF.

V and J are TRBV7-3 and TRBJ2-2; TRBD2 matches at 11 bases. The germline V gene has CDR1 SGHTA and CDR2 FQGTGA. The CDR3 has 16 amino acids. Germline trimming cut 5 bases from V and 1 base from J; bases unmatched to any gene: 3. The CDR3 loop reads CASSTLAGVNTGELFF. The DNA of the CDR3 is TGTGCCAGCAGCACACTAGCGGGGGTGAACACCGGGGAGCTGTTTTTT. Variable domain in full (rest from reference TRBV7-3 and TRBJ2-2): GAGVSQTPSNKVTEKGKYVELRCDPISGHTALYWYRQSLGQGPEFLIYFQGTGAADDSGLPNDRFFAVRPEGSVSTLKIQRTERGDSAVYLCASSTLAGVNTGELFFGEGSRLTVL.

J is TRBJ2-5 and V is TRBV9; D unresolved. The CDR3 totals 18 residues. The V end lost 6 bases, the J end lost 5 bases, and 29 bases lay between the germline ends. The germline CDR1 and CDR2 sequences are SGDLS and YYNGEE. Here the CDR3 DNA reads TGTGCCAGCACCCCCGGTGGTGGATGGATTCCGGTGCGGGAGACCCAGTACTTC. Protein sequence: CASTPGGGWIPVRETQYF.

The V and J genes are TRBV5-1 and TRBJ1-4; 11 bases fit TRBD1. J was trimmed by 8 bases and V by 0 bases; bases with no gene match: 3. Germline CDR1 reads SGHRS; CDR2 reads YFSETQ. This CDR3 contains 15 residues. Here the CDR3 reads CASSLGTGGKEKLFF. The CDR3, as DNA: TGCGCCAGCAGCTTGGGGACAGGGGGCAAAGAAAAACTGTTTTTT.

The V and J genes are TRBV11-1 and TRBJ2-2; 9 bases are a match to TRBD1. V shed 8 bases and J 3 bases; nucleotides not matched to a gene: 10. The CDR3 consists of 16 residues. CDR1 is SGHAT, CDR2 FQDESV, per germline (reference sequence). The CDR3 protein is CASGRPRTGDTGELFF. The CDR3 region has the DNA TGTGCCAGCGGTAGACCCCGGACAGGGGACACCGGGGAGCTGTTTTTT. The whole variable domain, remainder taken from reference TRBV11-1 and TRBJ2-2, is EAEVAQSPRYKITEKSQAVAFWCDPISGHATLYWYRQILGQGPELLVQFQDESVVDDSQLPKDRFSAERLKGVDSTLKIQPAELGDSAMYLCASGRPRTGDTGELFFGEGSRLTVL.

The chain has TRBV28 and TRBJ1-5; 8 bases fit TRBD1. CDR1 and CDR2 (germline): MDHEN, SYDVKM. The CDR3 has 17 residues. V shed 5 bases and J 0 bases; nucleotides not matched to a gene: 9. DNA for the CDR3: TGTGCCAGCAGTGAGGGACAGGCTCCCTATAGCAATCAGCCCCAGCATTTT. As protein: CASSEGQAPYSNQPQHF.

V usage is TRBV5-6 and J usage is TRBJ2-1; no definite D call. Per germline, CDR1 SGHDT and CDR2 YYEEEE. The V end was cut by 3 bases, the J end by 2 bases, with 3 bases between. This CDR3 has 12 residues. The CDR3 sequence is CASSSAYNEQFF. The CDR3 region has the DNA TGTGCCAGCAGCTCCGCCTACAATGAGCAGTTCTTC.

The J gene is TRBJ2-7, the V gene TRBV27, with 8 bases lining up with TRBD1. This CDR3 has 20 amino acids. Germline V gene data show CDR1 as MNHEY and CDR2 as SMNVEV (reference sequence). The trim removed 6 bases at V and 2 bases at J, leaving 24 bases unmatched. As DNA, the CDR3 is TGTGCCAGCAGCCCCCCGGCGGGCGTTATCATCCCGGGACAGGCCTACGAGCAGTACTTC. It encodes CASSPPAGVIIPGQAYEQYF.

The chain recombines TRBV7-2 with TRBJ2-3; the D is unclear. V was shortened by 1 base and J by 4 bases, with 12 bases between the two germline ends. Germline CDR1 reads SGHTA; CDR2 reads FQGNSA. The CDR3 sequence is 15 residues long. The CDR3 DNA is TGTGCCAGCAGCTTAGGGCCCCACCACGCAGATACGCAGTATTTT. It is translated as CASSLGPHHADTQYF.

This chain joins TRBV28 and TRBJ1-2, with 7 bases matching TRBD1. V gave up 8 bases and J gave up 3 bases; unmatched junction bases: 6. The CDR3 sequence is 13 residues long. Germline V CDR1 and CDR2: MDHEN, SYDVKM. The CDR3 DNA reads as TGTGCCAGCGGGGCTGGGACAGACTATGGCTACACCTTC. The encoded protein is CASGAGTDYGYTF.

The chain joins TRBV4-2 to TRBJ1-5; D uncertain. The CDR3 is made up of 13 amino acids. Trimming left V 1 base short and J 7 bases short, with 8 bases between. Germline assignment: CDR1 LGHNA and CDR2 YNFKEQ. The CDR3 coding sequence is TGTGCCAGCAGCCAAGCAGGCCAGCAGCCCCAGCATTTT. Residues: CASSQAGQQPQHF.

The table lists this clone with a count of one. The V and J genes are TRBV19 and TRBJ1-1; a possible D gene is TRBD1 (6 bases). Germline-derived CDR1 and CDR2 are LNHDA and SQIVND (reference sequence). The CDR3 consists of 13 residues. V shed 7 bases and J shed 1 base, with 10 bases lying between them. The CDR3 coding sequence is TGTGCCAGTATTCCAGGGGAGAACACTGAAGCTTTCTTT. Protein: CASIPGENTEAFF.

The J gene is TRBJ1-6, the V gene TRBV4-2; no clear D gene. The germline gives CDR1 LGHNA, CDR2 YNFKEQ. The CDR3 spans 16 residues. The V and J ends lost 3 bases and 5 bases respectively, with 14 bases between them. The CDR3 bases are TGTGCCAGCAGCCATCTCACAGCCTTTAATAATTCACCCCTCCACTTT. Its protein product is CASSHLTAFNNSPLHF.

The chain employs TRBV7-9 and TRBJ1-2; TRBD1 is a possible D gene (6 bases). Deletions cut 4 bases from V and 2 bases from J, with 17 bases between. The CDR3 extends over 16 amino acids. Germline CDR1 and CDR2: SEHNR and FQNEAQ (reference sequence). CDR3 sequence (DNA): TGTGCCAGCAGCTCGGGAGGACTAGGGGGGAACTATGGCTACACCTTC. Amino acids: CASSSGGLGGNYGYTF.

V is TRBV7-2 and J is TRBJ1-2; D unresolved. V was clipped by 2 bases and J by 0 bases, with 7 bases between them. The germline CDR1 and CDR2 sequences are SGHTA and FQGNSA. The CDR3 has 14 residues. The CDR3 region has the DNA TGTGCCAGCAGCTTAACGGGGACTAACTATGGCTACACCTTC. It yields the protein CASSLTGTNYGYTF.

V usage is TRBV4-1 and J usage is TRBJ1-5; D is unclear. From germline, CDR1 is MGHRA and CDR2 YSYEKL. The CDR3 totals 13 residues. V lost 0 bases to trimming and J lost 3 bases, with 3 bases between them. DNA of the CDR3: TGCGCCAGCAGCCAAGACTACAATCAGCCCCAGCATTTT. Translated, it gives CASSQDYNQPQHF.

J is TRBJ2-1 and V is TRBV11-2; D gene unclear. The CDR3 spans 14 residues. Germline CDR1 reads SGHAT; CDR2 reads FQNNGV. The V and J ends lost 5 bases and 7 bases respectively, with 15 bases between them. CDR3 coding DNA: TGTGCCAGCAGCCCCATCGGGTCCGTGAATGAGCAGTTCTTC. Translated: CASSPIGSVNEQFF.